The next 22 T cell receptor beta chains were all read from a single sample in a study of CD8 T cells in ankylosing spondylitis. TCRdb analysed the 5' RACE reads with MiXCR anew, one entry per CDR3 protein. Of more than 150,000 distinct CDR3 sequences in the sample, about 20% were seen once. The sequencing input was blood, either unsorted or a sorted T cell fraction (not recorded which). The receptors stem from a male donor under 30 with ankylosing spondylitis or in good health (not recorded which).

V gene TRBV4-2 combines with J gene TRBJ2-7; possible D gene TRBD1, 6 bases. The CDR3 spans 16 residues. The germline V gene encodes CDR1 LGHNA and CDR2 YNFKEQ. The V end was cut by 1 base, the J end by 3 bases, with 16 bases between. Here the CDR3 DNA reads TGTGCCAGCAGCCAAGGAGGGGCAAGGGGACACTACGAGCAGTACTTC. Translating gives CASSQGGARGHYEQYF.

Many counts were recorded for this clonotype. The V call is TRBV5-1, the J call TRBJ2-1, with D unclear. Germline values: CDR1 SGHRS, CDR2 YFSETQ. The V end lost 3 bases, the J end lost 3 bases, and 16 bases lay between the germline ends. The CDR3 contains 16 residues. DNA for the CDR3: TGCGCCAGCAGCTCCCAGGTGGCGCAGAACTACAATGAGCAGTTCTTC. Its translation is CASSSQVAQNYNEQFF.

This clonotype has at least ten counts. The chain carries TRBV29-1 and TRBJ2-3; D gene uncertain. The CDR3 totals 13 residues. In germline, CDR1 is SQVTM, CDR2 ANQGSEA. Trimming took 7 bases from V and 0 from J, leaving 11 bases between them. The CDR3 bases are TGCAGCGAGGGTAAAACTAGCACAGATACGCAGTATTTT. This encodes CSEGKTSTDTQYF.

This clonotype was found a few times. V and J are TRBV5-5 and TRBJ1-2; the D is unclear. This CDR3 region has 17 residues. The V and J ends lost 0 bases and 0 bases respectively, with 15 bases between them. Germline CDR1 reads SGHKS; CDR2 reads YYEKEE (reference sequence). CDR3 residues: CASSLDRSATANYGYTF. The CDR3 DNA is TGTGCCAGCAGCTTGGATAGGTCGGCAACAGCTAACTATGGCTACACCTTC.

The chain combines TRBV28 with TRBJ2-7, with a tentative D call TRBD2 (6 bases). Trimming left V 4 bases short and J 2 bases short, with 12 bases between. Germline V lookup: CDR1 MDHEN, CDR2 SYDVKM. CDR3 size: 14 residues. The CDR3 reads CASSSLGGTYEQYF. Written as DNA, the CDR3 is TGTGCCAGCAGTTCCTTGGGAGGAACCTACGAGCAGTACTTC.

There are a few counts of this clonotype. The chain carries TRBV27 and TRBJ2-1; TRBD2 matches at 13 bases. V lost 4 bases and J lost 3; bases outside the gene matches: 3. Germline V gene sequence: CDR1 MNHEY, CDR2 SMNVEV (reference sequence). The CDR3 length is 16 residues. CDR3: CASSWTSGSLYNEQFF. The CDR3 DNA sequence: TGTGCCAGCAGTTGGACTAGCGGGAGTCTCTACAATGAGCAGTTCTTC.

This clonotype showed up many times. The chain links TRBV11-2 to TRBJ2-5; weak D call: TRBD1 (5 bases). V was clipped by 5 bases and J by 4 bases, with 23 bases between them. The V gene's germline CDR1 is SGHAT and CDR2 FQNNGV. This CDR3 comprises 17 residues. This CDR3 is CASSPRYGQGTRETQYF. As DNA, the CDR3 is TGTGCCAGCAGCCCCCGTTACGGTCAGGGTACAAGAGAGACCCAGTACTTC.

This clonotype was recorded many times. As DNA, the CDR3 is TGTGCCTGGCAGTTGGGGACAGGGGGTACCGGGGAGCTGTTTTTT. It yields the protein CAWQLGTGGTGELFF. The gene calls are TRBV30 and TRBJ2-2; 11 bases are shared with TRBD1. CDR1 GTSNPN and CDR2 SVGIG come from the germline V gene (reference sequence). Trimming removed 5 bases from V and 5 bases from J; junction bases left unmatched: 7. This CDR3 contains 15 residues.

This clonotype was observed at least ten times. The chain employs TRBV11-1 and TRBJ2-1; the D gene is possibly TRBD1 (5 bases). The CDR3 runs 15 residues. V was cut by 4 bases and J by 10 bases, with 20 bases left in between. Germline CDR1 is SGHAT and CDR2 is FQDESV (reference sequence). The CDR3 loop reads CASSSGQRILGEQFF. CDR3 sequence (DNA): TGTGCCAGCAGCTCCGGACAAAGAATTTTAGGGGAGCAGTTCTTC.

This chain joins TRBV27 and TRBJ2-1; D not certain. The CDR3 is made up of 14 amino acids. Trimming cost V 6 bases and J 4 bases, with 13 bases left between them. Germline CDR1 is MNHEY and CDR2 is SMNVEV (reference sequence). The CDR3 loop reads CASSLPQNYNEQFF. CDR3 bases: TGTGCCAGCAGCCTCCCCCAAAATTACAATGAGCAGTTCTTC.

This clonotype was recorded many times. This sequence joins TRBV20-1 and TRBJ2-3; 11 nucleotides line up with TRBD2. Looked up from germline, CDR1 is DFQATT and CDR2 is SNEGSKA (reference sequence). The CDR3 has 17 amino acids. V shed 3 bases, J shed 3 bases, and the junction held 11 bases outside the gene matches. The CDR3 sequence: CSASTVAGGLRTDTQYF. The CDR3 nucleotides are TGCAGTGCTAGTACGGTAGCGGGAGGGCTCAGAACAGATACGCAGTATTTT.

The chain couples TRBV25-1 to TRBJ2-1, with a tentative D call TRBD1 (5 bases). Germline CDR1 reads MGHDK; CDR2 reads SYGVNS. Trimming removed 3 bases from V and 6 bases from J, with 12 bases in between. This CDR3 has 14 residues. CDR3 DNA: TGTGCCAGCAGTGACCGTGGGGCGATCAATGAGCAGTTCTTC. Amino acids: CASSDRGAINEQFF.

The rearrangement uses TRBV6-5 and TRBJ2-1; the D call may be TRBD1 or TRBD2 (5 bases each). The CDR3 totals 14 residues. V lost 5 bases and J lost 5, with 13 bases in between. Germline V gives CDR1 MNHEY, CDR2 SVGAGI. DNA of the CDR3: TGTGCCAGCAGTCTCGGCCGAGGGGACAATGAGCAGTTCTTC. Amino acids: CASSLGRGDNEQFF.

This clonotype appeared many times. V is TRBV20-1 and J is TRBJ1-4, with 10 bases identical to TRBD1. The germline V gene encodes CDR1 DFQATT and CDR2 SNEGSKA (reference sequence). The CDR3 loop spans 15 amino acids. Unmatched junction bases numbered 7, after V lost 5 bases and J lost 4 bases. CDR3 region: CSAGRGTGVNEKLFF. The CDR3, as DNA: TGCAGTGCTGGGAGAGGGACAGGGGTTAATGAAAAACTGTTTTTT.

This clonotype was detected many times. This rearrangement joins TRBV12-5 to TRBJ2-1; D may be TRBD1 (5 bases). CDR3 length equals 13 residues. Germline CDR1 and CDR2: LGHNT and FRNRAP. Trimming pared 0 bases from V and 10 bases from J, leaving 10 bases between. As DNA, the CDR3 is TGTGCTAGTGGTTTGGTAGGTTGGGGCGAGCAGTTCTTC. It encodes CASGLVGWGEQFF.

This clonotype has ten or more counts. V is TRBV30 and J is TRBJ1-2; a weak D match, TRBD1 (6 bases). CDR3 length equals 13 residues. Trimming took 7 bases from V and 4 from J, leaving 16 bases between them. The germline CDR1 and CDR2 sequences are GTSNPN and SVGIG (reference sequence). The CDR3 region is CAFMDSPPYGYTF. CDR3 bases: TGTGCCTTTATGGACAGTCCTCCCTATGGCTACACCTTC.

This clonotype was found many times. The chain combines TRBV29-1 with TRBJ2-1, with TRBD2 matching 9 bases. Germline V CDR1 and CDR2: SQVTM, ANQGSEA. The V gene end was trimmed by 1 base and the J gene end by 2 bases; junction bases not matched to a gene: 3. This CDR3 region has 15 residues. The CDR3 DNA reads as TGCAGCGTTGAAGGGGCTAGCGGGACCTACAATGAGCAGTTCTTC. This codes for CSVEGASGTYNEQFF.

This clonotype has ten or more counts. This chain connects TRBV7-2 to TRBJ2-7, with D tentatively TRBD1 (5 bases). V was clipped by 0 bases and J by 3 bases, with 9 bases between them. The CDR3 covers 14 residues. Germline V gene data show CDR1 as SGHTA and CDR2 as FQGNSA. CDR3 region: CASSLAVRDYEQYF. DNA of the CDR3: TGTGCCAGCAGCTTAGCGGTCAGGGACTACGAGCAGTACTTC.

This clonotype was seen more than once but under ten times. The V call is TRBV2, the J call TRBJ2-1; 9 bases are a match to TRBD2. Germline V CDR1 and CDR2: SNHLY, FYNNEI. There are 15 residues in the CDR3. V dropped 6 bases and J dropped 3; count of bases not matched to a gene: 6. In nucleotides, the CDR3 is TGTGCCAGCAGGTGGGGGACTAGCAGCTACAATGAGCAGTTCTTC. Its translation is CASRWGTSSYNEQFF.

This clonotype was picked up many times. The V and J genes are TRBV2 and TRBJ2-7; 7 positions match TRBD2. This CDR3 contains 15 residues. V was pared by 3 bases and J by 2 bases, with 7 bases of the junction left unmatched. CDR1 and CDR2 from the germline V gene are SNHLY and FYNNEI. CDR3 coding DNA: TGTGCCAGCAGTGAGTGGCGGGAGCCTCCCTACGAGCAGTACTTC. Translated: CASSEWREPPYEQYF.

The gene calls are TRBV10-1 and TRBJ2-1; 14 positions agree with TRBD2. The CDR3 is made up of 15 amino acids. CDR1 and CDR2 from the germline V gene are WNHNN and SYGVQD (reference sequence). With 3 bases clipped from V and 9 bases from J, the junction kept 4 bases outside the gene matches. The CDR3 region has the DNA TGCGCCAGCAGTGACAGACTAGCGGGAGGGACTGAGCAGTTCTTC. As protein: CASSDRLAGGTEQFF.

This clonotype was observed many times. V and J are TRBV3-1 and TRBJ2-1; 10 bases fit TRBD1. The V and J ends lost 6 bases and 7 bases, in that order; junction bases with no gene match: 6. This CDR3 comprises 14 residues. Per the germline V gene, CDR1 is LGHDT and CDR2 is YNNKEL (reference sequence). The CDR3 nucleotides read TGTGCCAGCAGTCCTGACAGGGGGCGGAATGAGCAGTTCTTC. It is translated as CASSPDRGRNEQFF.